This T cell receptor (beta chain) comes out of a study of siplizumab effects on memory and regulatory T cells. Clones were sequenced by immunoSEQ multiplex PCR, and TCRdb holds only the in-frame ones, with some missing. Of some 88,000 clones listed, approximately 90% are singletons. Sequenced material: CD4+ T cells sorted from blood. This TCR derives from a human donor in good health.

The CDR3 sequence is CASGFVAGGPDEQFF. The DNA of the CDR3 is TGTGCTAGTGGTTTCGTAGCGGGAGGGCCCGATGAGCAGTTCTTC. J is TRBJ2-1 and V is TRBV12-5; 11 positions match TRBD2. This CDR3 has 15 amino acids. In germline, CDR1 is LGHNT, CDR2 FRNRAP. V gave up 3 bases and J gave up 8 bases; unmatched junction bases: 6.